This passage covers 11 T cell receptor beta chains from one sample sequenced in a study of blood T cell repertoires in COVID-19. Assay used: immunoSEQ multiplex PCR; TCRdb lists only in-frame clones, some missing. This sample yields some 220,000 clones, of which around four fifths are seen a single time; around 6.4% belongs to the top ten. The sequenced sample was peripheral blood. Receptors were obtained from a woman in her sixties or seventies with active or convalescent COVID-19.

The chain recombines TRBV28 with TRBJ1-5, with D hard to call. V was cut by 2 bases and J by 2 bases, with 19 bases left in between. The CDR3 totals 18 residues. The germline gives CDR1 MDHEN, CDR2 SYDVKM. The CDR3 sequence: CASSLPTDGFFRNQPQHF. CDR3 nucleotides: TGTGCCAGCAGTTTACCCACTGACGGGTTCTTTCGCAATCAGCCCCAGCATTTT.

The J gene is TRBJ2-2, the V gene TRBV5-6; 7 bases are a match to TRBD2. V lost 0 bases and J lost 2; bases outside the gene matches: 4. CDR3 length equals 16 residues. Germline V CDR1 and CDR2: SGHDT, YYEEEE. In DNA form, the CDR3 reads TGTGCCAGCAGCTTGGTCGCGGGGGTCAACACCGGGGAGCTGTTTTTT. Amino acids: CASSLVAGVNTGELFF.

The chain employs TRBV11-2 and TRBJ1-2, with 10 bases fitting TRBD1. The CDR3 loop spans 15 amino acids. The germline V gene encodes CDR1 SGHAT and CDR2 FQNNGV. V shed 0 bases, J shed 6 bases, and the junction held 4 bases outside the gene matches. DNA of the CDR3: TGTGCCAGCAGCTTAGATCGGACAGGGGGGGATGGCTACACCTTC. It encodes CASSLDRTGGDGYTF.

This rearrangement joins TRBV4-1 to TRBJ2-5, with a weak D call TRBD2 (6 bases). The CDR3 loop spans 14 amino acids. The V end was cut by 4 bases, the J end by 5 bases, with 14 bases between. CDR1 and CDR2 (germline): MGHRA, YSYEKL. The CDR3 loop is CASSLTAGMETQYF. DNA of the CDR3: TGCGCCAGCAGCCTAACCGCGGGGATGGAGACCCAGTACTTC.

The V and J genes are TRBV7-6 and TRBJ2-3, with TRBD1 matching over 9 bases. This CDR3 has 16 amino acids. Germline V CDR1 and CDR2: SGHVS, FNYEAQ. Trimming took 5 bases from V and 0 from J; bases not matched to a gene: 6. Here the CDR3 DNA reads TGTGCCAGCAGCGCTAACAGGGGGCAAAGCACAGATACGCAGTATTTT. This gives the protein CASSANRGQSTDTQYF. Based on the CDR3 plus reference TRBV7-6 and TRBJ2-3, the full variable domain is GAGVSQSPRYKVTKRGQDVALRCDPISGHVSLYWYRQALGQGPEFLTYFNYEAQQDKSGLPNDRFSAERPEGSISTLTIQRTEQRDSAMYRCASSANRGQSTDTQYFGPGTRLTVL.

Only one count was recorded for this clone. This chain joins TRBV7-9 and TRBJ2-7; 8 bases align to TRBD1. V lost 6 bases and J lost 4; bases outside the gene matches: 2. This CDR3 is 12 amino acids long. The V gene's germline CDR1 is SEHNR and CDR2 FQNEAQ (reference sequence). The CDR3 DNA follows: TGTGCCAGCAGTGACAGGGGTTACGAGCAGTACTTC. Amino acid sequence: CASSDRGYEQYF. Combining the CDR3 with reference TRBV7-9 and TRBJ2-7 gives the whole variable domain DTGVSQNPRHKITKRGQNVTFRCDPISEHNRLYWYRQTLGQGPEFLTYFQNEAQLEKSRLLSDRFSAERPKGSFSTLEIQRTEQGDSAMYLCASSDRGYEQYFGPGTRLTVT.

The chain combines TRBV18 with TRBJ2-7; 7 nucleotides agree with TRBD2. V was pared by 3 bases and J by 6 bases, with 8 bases of the junction left unmatched. The CDR3 runs 14 residues. Germline CDR1 and CDR2: KGHSH and LQKENI. CDR3 region: CASSPRTRTSEQYF. The CDR3 DNA sequence: TGTGCCAGCTCACCGCGGACTAGAACCTCCGAGCAGTACTTC.

The J gene is TRBJ2-1, the V gene TRBV30; the match to TRBD2 covers 12 bases. The ends lost 5 bases at V and 4 bases at J; junction bases unmatched: 3. Germline CDR1 is GTSNPN and CDR2 is SVGIG (reference sequence). The CDR3 totals 14 residues. CDR3 loop: CAWATSGGYNEQFF. Here the CDR3 DNA reads TGTGCCTGGGCGACTAGCGGGGGTTACAATGAGCAGTTCTTC.

The chain uses TRBV29-1 and TRBJ2-2; 7 positions match TRBD2. Per germline, CDR1 SQVTM and CDR2 ANQGSEA. This CDR3 has 13 amino acids. The ends lost 4 bases at V and 6 bases at J; junction bases unmatched: 5. For the CDR3, the DNA is TGCAGCGTTGGGGACCGGGGGGCCGGGGAGCTGTTTTTT. Amino acids: CSVGDRGAGELFF.

In DNA, the CDR3 is TGTGCCAGTAGTAATCTAGCTGGGGAGACCCAGTACTTC. It is translated as CASSNLAGETQYF. This chain uses TRBV19 with TRBJ2-5, with a possible D match to TRBD2 (5 bases). The CDR3 runs 13 residues. V gave up 4 bases and J gave up 5 bases, with 11 bases separating them. Germline V gives CDR1 LNHDA, CDR2 SQIVND (reference sequence).

The rearrangement links TRBV28 to TRBJ2-5, with TRBD2 matching over 14 bases. The germline CDR1 and CDR2 sequences are MDHEN and SYDVKM. The trim removed 5 bases at V and 5 bases at J, leaving 4 bases unmatched. CDR3 length: 15 amino acids. The CDR3 here is CASSPRLAGGETQYF. DNA for the CDR3: TGTGCCAGCAGTCCAAGACTAGCGGGGGGGGAGACCCAGTACTTC.